Following are 6 T cell receptor beta chains from one sample sequenced in a study of OX40 agonist ivuxolimab in advanced cancers. Sequenced by immunoSEQ multiplex PCR; TCRdb stores in-frame clones only, minus some. The sample contains fewer than 85,000 clones, 70% to 90% of which appear only once. The source material was CD4+ or CD8+ T cells sorted from blood, sampled in a trial of the OX40 agonist ivuxolimab. These TCRs come from an adult with an advanced solid tumor such as melanoma, head and neck, liver or kidney cancer.

The V gene is TRBV19, the J gene TRBJ1-2; 10 nucleotides line up with TRBD1. The CDR3 is made up of 15 amino acids. In germline, CDR1 is LNHDA, CDR2 SQIVND (reference sequence). V dropped 5 bases and J dropped 2; count of bases not matched to a gene: 5. This CDR3 is CASSSSDRGNYGYTF. DNA for the CDR3: TGTGCCAGTAGTTCGTCGGACAGGGGGAACTATGGCTACACCTTC.

This chain connects TRBV6-6 to TRBJ2-3; the match to TRBD2 covers 9 bases. Germline assignment: CDR1 MNHNY and CDR2 SVGAGI (reference sequence). V lost 5 bases and J lost 6; bases outside the gene matches: 9. The CDR3 extends over 15 amino acids. CDR3 DNA: TGTGCCAGCAGTACAGGCGGGAGGGCCGGGGATACGCAGTATTTT. This encodes CASSTGGRAGDTQYF.

The CDR3, as DNA: TGTGCCTCAGAGGGGGGGAGGAGGGAGCAGTACTTC. Translation gives CASEGGRREQYF. The V gene is TRBV30, the J gene TRBJ2-7; D is perhaps TRBD2 (7 bases). Trimming removed 7 bases at V and 7 bases at J, with 17 bases between. The CDR3 runs to 12 residues. Germline V lookup: CDR1 GTSNPN, CDR2 SVGIG (reference sequence). The full variable domain, with the rest looked up from reference TRBV30 and TRBJ2-7, is SQTIHQWPATLVQPVGSPLSLECTVEGTSNPNLYWYRQAAGRGLQLLFYSVGIGQISSEVPQNLSASRPQDRQFILSSKKLLLSDSGFYLCASEGGRREQYFGPGTRLTVT.

The CDR3 DNA follows: TGTGCCAGCTCACCCCTGGGACAGGGGGGGAAACTGTTTTTT. Encoded protein: CASSPLGQGGKLFF. The rearrangement joins TRBV18 to TRBJ1-4; TRBD1 matches at 11 bases. Losses at the gene ends were 3 bases for V and 11 bases for J; bases not matched to a gene: 5. The CDR3 sequence is 14 residues long. The V gene's germline CDR1 is KGHSH and CDR2 LQKENI.

This clone was recorded a few times. The rearrangement links TRBV18 to TRBJ1-1, with TRBD1 as a possible D gene (5 bases). V was trimmed by 5 bases and J by 1 base, leaving 11 bases between them. Germline loops: CDR1 KGHSH, CDR2 LQKENI. There are 14 residues in the CDR3. As DNA, the CDR3 is TGTGCCAGCTCAGGGCAGGGATCGAACACTGAAGCTTTCTTT. Protein product: CASSGQGSNTEAFF.

This chain joins TRBV19 and TRBJ2-5, with D perhaps being TRBD1 or TRBD2 (5 bases each). Deletions cut 2 bases from V and 5 bases from J, with 15 bases between. The CDR3 consists of 15 residues. CDR1 is LNHDA, CDR2 SQIVND, per germline (reference sequence). The CDR3 sequence: CASSINEGRKETQYF. CDR3 sequence (DNA): TGTGCCAGTAGTATAAATGAGGGGCGTAAGGAGACCCAGTACTTC. Combining the CDR3 with reference TRBV19 and TRBJ2-5 gives the whole variable domain DGGITQSPKYLFRKEGQNVTLSCEQNLNHDAMYWYRQDPGQGLRLIYYSQIVNDFQKGDIAEGYSVSREKKESFPLTVTSAQKNPTAFYLCASSINEGRKETQYFGPGTRLLVL.